Below are 18 T cell receptor beta chains sequenced from a single sample in a study of blood T cell repertoires in COVID-19. Generated by immunoSEQ multiplex PCR, the TCRdb table keeps only in-frame clones and is missing some. The data show 200,000 to 250,000 clones, approximately 90% seen once. The material sequenced was peripheral blood. The receptors originated from a man aged 45-60 years with COVID-19, enrolled during active disease.

The chain is built from TRBV11-2 and TRBJ1-1; TRBD1 agrees at 7 bases. CDR1 and CDR2 from the germline V gene are SGHAT and FQNNGV. V was pared by 5 bases and J by 3 bases, with 6 bases of the junction left unmatched. The CDR3 loop spans 14 amino acids. CDR3 in amino acids: CASSTPQGYTEAFF. In nucleotides, the CDR3 is TGTGCCAGCAGCACACCACAGGGGTACACTGAAGCTTTCTTT. The full variable domain, its missing parts supplied by reference TRBV11-2 and TRBJ1-1, is EAGVAQSPRYKIIEKRQSVAFWCNPISGHATLYWYQQILGQGPKLLIQFQNNGVVDDSQLPKDRFSAERLKGVDSTLKIQPAKLEDSAVYLCASSTPQGYTEAFFGQGTRLTVV.

J is TRBJ2-5 and V is TRBV7-9; possibly TRBD2 for D (6 bases). The V end was cut by 2 bases, the J end by 5 bases, with 18 bases between. Germline V CDR1 and CDR2: SEHNR, FQNEAQ (reference sequence). The CDR3 extends over 16 amino acids. The CDR3 nucleotides read TGTGCCAGCAGCTTAACTCTTCGGGAGTCAGGCGAGACCCAGTACTTC. It encodes CASSLTLRESGETQYF.

This rearrangement joins TRBV25-1 to TRBJ1-2; D ambiguous. CDR1 is MGHDK and CDR2 is SYGVNS in the germline V gene. This CDR3 has 15 residues. V was cut by 3 bases and J by 4 bases, with 15 bases left in between. The CDR3 region has the DNA TGTGCCAGCAGTGATAGTGGCAGGATAACCTATGGCTACACCTTC. Amino acid sequence: CASSDSGRITYGYTF.

In its sample, this clone was seen a few times. The chain employs TRBV6-5 and TRBJ1-6, with D uncertain. Germline lookup yields CDR1 MNHEY and CDR2 SVGAGI. The CDR3 extends over 13 amino acids. With 6 bases removed from V and 7 bases from J, the gap between germline ends came to 10 bases. CDR3: CASSGNRNSPLHF. CDR3 coding DNA: TGTGCCAGCAGCGGGAATAGAAATTCACCCCTCCACTTT.

The CDR3: CASSTDRGLVQPQHF. In nucleotides, the CDR3 is TGTGCCAGCAGTACTGACAGGGGGCTGGTTCAGCCCCAGCATTTT. The rearrangement uses TRBV2 and TRBJ1-5, with TRBD1 matching over 10 bases. With 5 bases clipped from V and 6 bases from J, the junction kept 7 bases outside the gene matches. From germline, CDR1 is SNHLY and CDR2 FYNNEI. The CDR3 contains 15 residues.

This chain connects TRBV5-1 to TRBJ1-4; 8 bases agree with TRBD1. The CDR3 loop spans 14 amino acids. J was trimmed by 10 bases and V by 0 bases; bases with no gene match: 5. Germline-derived CDR1 and CDR2 are SGHRS and YFSETQ. CDR3 sequence (DNA): TGCGCCAGCAGCTTGGGGACAGGGTCACCAAAACTGTTTTTT. It yields the protein CASSLGTGSPKLFF. Full variable domain (outside the CDR3, taken from reference TRBV5-1 and TRBJ1-4): KAGVTQTPRYLIKTRGQQVTLSCSPISGHRSVSWYQQTPGQGLQFLFEYFSETQRNKGNFPGRFSGRQFSNSRSEMNVSTLELGDSALYLCASSLGTGSPKLFFGSGTQLSVL.

The CDR3 sequence: CASSQGGTSDFTDTQYF. In DNA, the CDR3 is TGTGCCAGCAGCCAGGGCGGGACTAGCGACTTCACAGATACGCAGTATTTT. The J gene is TRBJ2-3, the V gene TRBV7-6; 10 bases are shared with TRBD2. The CDR3 has 17 amino acids. With 5 bases clipped from V and 2 bases from J, the junction kept 10 bases outside the gene matches. Germline loops: CDR1 SGHVS, CDR2 FNYEAQ.

J is TRBJ1-3 and V is TRBV6-5, with 7 positions matching TRBD1. Germline-derived CDR1 and CDR2 are MNHEY and SVGAGI. This CDR3 contains 16 residues. The V segment lost 0 bases and the J segment 2 bases; nucleotides outside the gene matches: 4. The DNA of the CDR3 is TGTGCCAGCAGTTACTCTGACAGGGTACCTGGAAACACCATATATTTT. It is translated as CASSYSDRVPGNTIYF.

The gene calls are TRBV2 and TRBJ2-7; a possible D gene is TRBD2 (5 bases). Trimming removed 5 bases at V and 7 bases at J, with 12 bases between. The CDR3 is made up of 12 amino acids. Germline V gene lookup returns CDR1 SNHLY and CDR2 FYNNEI. The CDR3 DNA reads TGTGCCAGCAGTCCCCCCGGGATGGAGCAGTACTTC. It is translated as CASSPPGMEQYF. Looking up the rest from reference TRBV2 and TRBJ2-7 gives the full variable domain: EPEVTQTPSHQVTQMGQEVILRCVPISNHLYFYWYRQILGQKVEFLVSFYNNEISEKSEIFDDQFSVERPDGSNFTLKIRSTKLEDSAMYFCASSPPGMEQYFGPGTRLTVT.

Notes on this clone: The same CDR3 is also encoded by other DNA sequences in this sample. This rearrangement joins TRBV5-4 to TRBJ2-7; tentatively, D is TRBD1 (6 bases). Germline CDR1 and CDR2: SGHNT and YYREEE (reference sequence). Between the trimmed V and J ends, which lost 4 bases and 4 bases, there was a span of 12 bases. The CDR3 extends over 13 amino acids. CDR3 region: CASSQGTSYEQYF. Written as DNA, the CDR3 is TGTGCCAGCAGCCAAGGGACAAGTTACGAGCAGTACTTC.

V is TRBV5-4 and J is TRBJ2-1, with D tentatively TRBD2 (6 bases). V was clipped by 4 bases and J by 5 bases, with 25 bases between them. The CDR3 is 18 amino acids. CDR1 SGHNT and CDR2 YYREEE come from the germline V gene (reference sequence). The CDR3 sequence: CASSPPFRGGGGDNEQFF. The CDR3 region has the DNA TGTGCCAGCAGCCCCCCCTTCCGTGGGGGAGGAGGAGACAATGAGCAGTTCTTC.

This chain links TRBV3-1 (or the pseudogene TRBV3-2) with TRBJ1-5; TRBD1 might be the D (6 bases). This CDR3 is 19 amino acids long. From germline, CDR1 is LGHDT and CDR2 YNNKEL (reference sequence). Trimming took 1 base from V and 5 from J, leaving 24 bases between them. The CDR3 coding sequence is TGTGCCAGCAGCCAAGGTAAAATAGGGGGACGGCAAGGGTATCAGCCCCAGCATTTT. Translation gives CASSQGKIGGRQGYQPQHF.

On this clone: Different DNA sequences within this sample yield the same CDR3. The V call is TRBV18, the J call TRBJ1-5; TRBD1 might be the D (5 bases). Germline V CDR1 and CDR2: KGHSH, LQKENI. V was pared by 4 bases and J by 2 bases, with 15 bases between. The CDR3 has 16 residues. Here the CDR3 reads CASSLLQGDGNQPQHF. The CDR3 bases are TGTGCCAGCTCACTATTGCAGGGTGATGGCAATCAGCCCCAGCATTTT.

The chain uses TRBV30 and TRBJ2-1, with 8 positions matching TRBD1. The CDR3 runs to 13 residues. With 5 bases clipped from V and 0 bases from J, the junction kept 0 bases outside the gene matches. Germline lookup yields CDR1 GTSNPN and CDR2 SVGIG (reference sequence). DNA for the CDR3: TGTGCCTGGGGGACAGGCTCCTACAATGAGCAGTTCTTC. Translating gives CAWGTGSYNEQFF.

The chain couples TRBV5-1 to TRBJ2-2; 7 nucleotides align to TRBD1. Germline loops: CDR1 SGHRS, CDR2 YFSETQ. J lost 1 base, V lost 4 bases, and 4 bases had no gene match. The CDR3 runs 15 residues. The DNA of the CDR3 is TGCGCCAGCAGCGCCGGGACAGTGAACACCGGGGAGCTGTTTTTT. Residues: CASSAGTVNTGELFF.

This chain joins TRBV27 and TRBJ2-3; D is perhaps TRBD2 (5 bases). The V gene lost 3 bases and the J gene lost 6 bases, with 22 bases spanning the gap. The CDR3 sequence is 17 residues long. Per germline, CDR1 MNHEY and CDR2 SMNVEV (reference sequence). The CDR3 region has the DNA TGTGCCAGCAGTTTTGGAGGAGCTTGGCCTGGCAGCGATACGCAGTATTTT. Translating it yields CASSFGGAWPGSDTQYF.

The V and J genes are TRBV9 and TRBJ2-2; 8 bases fit TRBD1. V was pared by 1 base and J by 1 base, with 3 bases of the junction left unmatched. This CDR3 region has 16 residues. Germline CDR1 SGDLS, CDR2 YYNGEE. The CDR3 spells CASSVTGTGNTGELFF. Here the CDR3 DNA reads TGTGCCAGCAGCGTAACCGGGACAGGGAACACCGGGGAGCTGTTTTTT.

The J gene is TRBJ1-6, the V gene TRBV7-2; 7 nucleotides line up with TRBD1. This CDR3 contains 18 residues. V gave up 3 bases and J gave up 5 bases; unmatched junction bases: 13. The germline gives CDR1 SGHTA, CDR2 FQGNSA. The CDR3 region is CASSFAGTVRMDNSPLHF. CDR3 DNA: TGTGCCAGCAGCTTCGCCGGGACAGTTAGGATGGATAATTCACCCCTCCACTTT.